The rows below give T cell receptor beta chains drawn from one sample of a study of blood T cell repertoires in COVID-19. Profiled with immunoSEQ multiplex PCR; TCRdb holds only in-frame clones, not every one. In the table there are around 200,000 clones, over 75% of which are singletons. The sequenced sample was peripheral blood. All receptors derive from a man aged 35 to 55 with active or convalescent COVID-19. The CDR3 runs from the conserved cysteine through the conserved F or W. The order of the fields is D gene, V gene, clone size, J gene, CDR3 DNA, CDR3 protein. D genes are given only for firm matches. The size of a clone is reported for some rows only, either as once, few or many, or as a class for expanded clones.

-	TRBV9	-	TRBJ1-2	TGTGCCAGCAGCGTAGCGGGAGGAGGAACGGCAGGGTTAAGCTACACCTTC	CASSVAGGGTAGLSYTF
-	TRBV29-1	-	TRBJ1-5	TGCAGCGTTGAGGAGGGGATAAATCAGCCCCAGCATTTT	CSVEEGINQPQHF
-	TRBV5-1	-	TRBJ2-1	TGCGCCAGCAGCTTGGGGGACATTACTCCGAAGCAGTTCTTC	CASSLGDITPKQFF
-	TRBV4-2	-	TRBJ1-1	TGTGCCAGCAGCCACCCTACTACAGGTTATCCTGGAGCTTTCTTT	CASSHPTTGYPGAFF
TRBD2	TRBV25-1	-	TRBJ2-1	TGTGCCAGCAGTGCTATATCTAGCGGGAGCTCCTACAATGAGCAGTTCTTC	CASSAISSGSSYNEQFF
-	TRBV5-4	-	TRBJ1-5	TGTGCCAGCAGCACAGCTAGCAATCAGCCCCAGCATTTT	CASSTASNQPQHF
TRBD1	TRBV19	-	TRBJ2-7	TGTGCCAGTAGAAGACAGGGGGTGAGCTCCTACGAGCAGTACTTC	CASRRQGVSSYEQYF
-	TRBV28	-	TRBJ1-6	TGTGCCAGCAGCCCGGGACATCAGTCACCCCTCCACTTT	CASSPGHQSPLHF
-	TRBV5-1	-	TRBJ2-7	TGCGCCAGCAGCTTGCAGGGTCTGGGCATTGGGTACGAGCAGTACTTC	CASSLQGLGIGYEQYF
-	TRBV19	-	TRBJ1-1	TGTGCCAGTATTACGACAGGTCTTAACACTGAAGCTTTCTTT	CASITTGLNTEAFF
TRBD1	TRBV10-1	-	TRBJ1-1	TGCGCCAGCAGTGATATCAGGGGGACTGAAGCTTTCTTT	CASSDIRGTEAFF
TRBD1	TRBV11-3	-	TRBJ2-7	TGTGCCAGCAGCCAGGGGGGACAGGGGGCCTACGAGCAGTACTTC	CASSQGGQGAYEQYF
-	TRBV6-2/TRBV6-3	-	TRBJ2-4	TGTGCCAGCAGTCGGGACACCTGGACCATTCAGTACTTC	CASSRDTWTIQYF
-	TRBV21-1	-	TRBJ1-3	TGTGCCAGCAGTCCGGGACAGAAGTGTTCTGGAAACACCATATATTTT	CASSPGQKCSGNTIYF
-	TRBV3-1/TRBV3-2	few	TRBJ2-7	TGTGCCAGCAGCCCCCTCACAGGGAGCCCTATCGAGCAGTACTTC	CASSPLTGSPIEQYF
-	TRBV19	-	TRBJ1-2	TGTGCCAGTAGTCCCGGGACTCCCGACTTTTATGGCTACACCTTC	CASSPGTPDFYGYTF
-	TRBV5-1	-	TRBJ2-7	TGCGCCAGCAGCTCATTGACAGACTCCTACGAGCAGTACTTC	CASSSLTDSYEQYF
-	TRBV4-1	-	TRBJ2-7	TGCGCCAGCAGCCACTCCGGGACATGGGACGACGAGCAGTACTTC	CASSHSGTWDDEQYF
TRBD1	TRBV19	once	TRBJ1-1	TGTGCCAGTAGTATCCGTTCAGGGGGAGAAGCTTTCTTT	CASSIRSGGEAFF
-	TRBV18	-	TRBJ1-1	TGTGCCAGCTCCATCAGGAGGGGGAACACTGAAGCTTTCTTT	CASSIRRGNTEAFF
-	TRBV9	once	TRBJ2-1	TGTGCCAGCAGCCCCCCGGGGAGCCCGAATAATGAGCAGTTCTTC	CASSPPGSPNNEQFF
-	TRBV19	-	TRBJ1-2	TGTGCCAGTAGTATTGCGTCGGGGGGGTACTATGGCTACACCTTC	CASSIASGGYYGYTF
-	TRBV28	-	TRBJ1-2	TGTGCCAGCAGTTTAGACAAAGCTAACTATGGCTACACCTTC	CASSLDKANYGYTF